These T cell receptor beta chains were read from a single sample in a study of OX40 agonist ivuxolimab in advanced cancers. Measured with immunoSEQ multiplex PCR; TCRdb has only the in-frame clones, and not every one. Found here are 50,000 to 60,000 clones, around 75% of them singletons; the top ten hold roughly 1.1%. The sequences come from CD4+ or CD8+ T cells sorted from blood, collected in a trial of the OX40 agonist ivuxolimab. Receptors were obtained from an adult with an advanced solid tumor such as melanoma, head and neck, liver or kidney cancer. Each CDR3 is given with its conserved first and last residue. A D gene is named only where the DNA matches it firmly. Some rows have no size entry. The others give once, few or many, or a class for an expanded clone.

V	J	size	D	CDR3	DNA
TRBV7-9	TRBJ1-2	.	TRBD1	CASSLGTGTGYGYTF	TGTGCCAGCAGCTTAGGTACCGGGACAGGCTATGGCTACACCTTC
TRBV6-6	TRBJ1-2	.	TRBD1	CASRQDRELYGYTF	TGTGCCAGCCGGCAGGACAGGGAACTCTATGGCTACACCTTC
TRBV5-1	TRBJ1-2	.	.	CASSPKSTGDYGYTF	TGCGCCAGCAGCCCTAAATCGACGGGAGACTATGGCTACACCTTC
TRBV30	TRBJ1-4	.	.	CAWSGDKELFF	TGTGCCTGGAGTGGGGACAAGGAACTGTTTTTT
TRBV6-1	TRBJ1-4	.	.	CASSPRGPEKLFF	TGTGCCAGCAGTCCTCGGGGACCAGAAAAACTGTTTTTT
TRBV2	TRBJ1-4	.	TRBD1	CASSIGDRGGKLFF	TGTGCCAGCAGTATCGGGGACAGGGGTGGGAAACTGTTTTTT
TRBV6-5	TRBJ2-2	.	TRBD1	CASSKHQTGTGGMFF	TGTGCCAGCAGCAAACACCAAACCGGGACAGGGGGGATGTTTTTT
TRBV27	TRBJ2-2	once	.	CASSLGVGTGELFF	TGTGCCAGCAGTTTGGGGGTTGGCACCGGGGAGCTGTTTTTT
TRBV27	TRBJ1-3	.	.	CASSLFSGNTIYF	TGTGCCAGCAGTTTATTTTCTGGAAACACCATATATTTT
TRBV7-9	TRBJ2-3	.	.	CASSLAYSARTPGDTQYF	TGTGCCAGCAGCTTGGCCTATAGCGCCCGGACGCCCGGAGATACGCAGTATTTT
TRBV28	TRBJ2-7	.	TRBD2	CASSPGLAGMYEQYF	TGTGCCAGCAGTCCCGGACTAGCGGGGATGTACGAGCAGTACTTC
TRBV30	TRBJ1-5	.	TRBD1	CAWRPGQAGVQPQHF	TGTGCCTGGAGACCCGGACAGGCTGGGGTTCAGCCCCAGCATTTT
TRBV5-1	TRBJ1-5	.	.	CASSLDGNQPQHF	TGCGCCAGCAGCTTGGACGGGAATCAGCCCCAGCATTTT
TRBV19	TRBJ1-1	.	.	CASSISRERAFF	TGTGCCAGTAGTATTAGCAGGGAAAGAGCTTTCTTT